This T cell receptor (beta chain) was sequenced during a study of response to subunit inactivated influenza vaccine. General observations from the study: Researchers suggested that each seasonal influenza vaccination recruits few new T cells.

A word on this clonotype: What it recognizes is unknown.

TCRdb used MiXCR to reprocess the RT-PCR reads, holding one entry per CDR3 protein. The sample has 750,000 to 850,000 distinct CDR3 sequences, approximately 18% seen once. Germline lookup yields CDR1 DFQATT and CDR2 SNEGSKA (reference sequence). Trimming at V came to 4 bases and at J to 0 bases, leaving 13 bases not matched to a gene. The CDR3 spans 20 residues. The gene calls are TRBV20-1 and TRBJ2-2; 14 bases match TRBD2. The input for sequencing was PBMCs from blood, taken around 5 days after vaccination. This sequence originates from a man aged 45 to 65 who received an inactivated influenza vaccine. CDR3 protein: CSATQGAGTSGSSNTGELFF. The CDR3 DNA is TGCAGTGCTACACAGGGGGCCGGGACTAGCGGGAGTTCGAACACCGGGGAGCTGTTTTTT.